A single sample gave rise to the 12 T cell receptor beta chains below, sequenced in a study of lung T cells in sarcoidosis with Löfgren's syndrome. TCRdb ran MiXCR on the reads and lists one entry per CDR3 protein. The top ten clones hold around 2.3% of a sample with tens of thousands of distinct CDR3 sequences, less than 25% of them seen once. The sample taken for sequencing was CD4+ T cells from PBMCs. These receptors originate from a human donor with sarcoidosis (Löfgren's syndrome or another form), or a control subject (not recorded which).

The table lists this clonotype with many counts. The chain uses TRBV20-1 and TRBJ2-3; maybe TRBD1 (6 bases). CDR1 and CDR2 (germline): DFQATT, SNEGSKA (reference sequence). Trimming left V 5 bases short and J 3 bases short, with 18 bases between. The CDR3 totals 15 residues. The CDR3 sequence: CSARVGQSGTDTQYF. CDR3 nucleotides: TGCAGTGCTCGAGTAGGACAGTCGGGAACAGATACGCAGTATTTT.

Note on this clonotype: A much larger clone differs from this one at a single base, so this may be a read error. This chain links TRBV20-1 with TRBJ2-5; weak D call: TRBD1 (6 bases). Germline V gene sequence: CDR1 DFQATT, CDR2 SNEGSKA (reference sequence). The CDR3 has 12 residues. The CDR3 DNA follows: TGCAGTGCTGGCGGACAGTCAGAGACCCAGCACTTC. It translates to CSAGGQSETQHF.

The chain links TRBV18 to TRBJ1-4; D might be TRBD1 (5 bases). The CDR3 loop spans 14 amino acids. Germline assignment: CDR1 KGHSH and CDR2 LQKENI. V was trimmed by 3 bases and J by 1 base, leaving 6 bases between them. The CDR3 sequence: CASSPQGTNEKLFF. The CDR3 bases are TGTGCCAGCTCACCGCAGGGAACTAATGAAAAACTGTTTTTT.

Many counts were recorded for this clonotype. The rearrangement joins TRBV27 to TRBJ2-5; D uncertain. Germline assignment: CDR1 MNHEY and CDR2 SMNVEV (reference sequence). Deletions cut 8 bases from V and 4 bases from J, with 11 bases between. The CDR3 covers 12 residues. The CDR3 spells CASANRGETQYF. The DNA of the CDR3 is TGTGCCAGCGCCAATCGAGGAGAGACCCAGTACTTC.

On this clonotype itself: Possible read error: a much larger clone is one base away. The rearrangement uses TRBV7-2 and TRBJ2-5; TRBD2 matches at 7 bases. The CDR3 is 14 amino acids. CDR1 SGHTA and CDR2 FQGNSA come from the germline V gene. V trimming: 3 bases; J trimming: 4 bases; junction bases outside the gene matches: 5. The CDR3: CASSFNSGRETQYF. CDR3 coding DNA: TGTGCCAGCAGCTTTAATAGCGGGCGAGAGACCCAGTACTTC.

This clonotype was picked up one time. A much larger clone lies one base from this, so it may be a read error. This chain links TRBV27 with TRBJ2-7; TRBD1 might be the D (5 bases). Trimming pared 5 bases from V and 6 bases from J, leaving 17 bases between. Per the germline V gene, CDR1 is MNHEY and CDR2 is SMNVEV (reference sequence). The CDR3 runs 14 residues. The CDR3 nucleotides are TGTGCCAGCAGTCCAAGGGTAATGGGGCGCGAGCAGTACTTC. It specifies CASSPRVMGREQYF.

This chain uses TRBV12-3 or TRBV12-4 with TRBJ1-2; D remains ambiguous. This CDR3 is 12 amino acids long. Trimming stripped 3 bases from V and 5 bases from J, with 7 bases between. The CDR3 loop reads CASSLHAYGYTF. CDR3 in DNA: TGTGCCAGCAGTTTGCACGCGTATGGCTACACCTTC.

This chain connects TRBV20-1 to TRBJ2-3, with D unresolved. CDR1 is DFQATT, CDR2 SNEGSKA, per germline (reference sequence). The CDR3 has 16 amino acids. V was cut by 4 bases and J by 0 bases, with 17 bases left in between. For the CDR3, the DNA is TGCAGTGCTATCGCCGGGTACGACGGCAGCACAGATACGCAGTATTTT. This sequence encodes CSAIAGYDGSTDTQYF.

To note about this clonotype: This could be a read error, since a much larger clone is one nucleotide away. The chain has TRBV28 and TRBJ2-7, with 7 bases matching TRBD1. The V gene's germline CDR1 is MDHEN and CDR2 SYDVKM. V was pared by 5 bases and J by 5 bases, with 9 bases of the junction left unmatched. The length of the CDR3 is 14 residues. As DNA, the CDR3 is TGTGCCAGCAGTCCCAGACAGGGTGGGAACGAGCAGTACGTC. This translates into CASSPRQGGNEQYV.

Remarks on this clonotype: An end of the junction does not agree with germline; a read error may underlie this. The CDR3 DNA sequence: TGTGCCAGCGGTTTAGTAGGGGGAGAGTACGGGCAGTACTTC. Translated, it gives CASGLVGGEYGQYF. J is TRBJ2-7 and V is TRBV12-3 or TRBV12-4; tentative D call: TRBD1 (6 bases). This CDR3 region has 14 residues.

The rearrangement joins TRBV19 to TRBJ2-1; 10 positions match TRBD2. From germline, CDR1 is LNHDA and CDR2 SQIVND (reference sequence). This CDR3 comprises 18 residues. The trim removed 8 bases at V and 4 bases at J, leaving 17 bases unmatched. Here the CDR3 DNA reads TGTGCCAGTTCCTACCACGGCGGGCCTAGCGGGGGTTACAATGAGCAGTTCTTC. Residues: CASSYHGGPSGGYNEQFF.

Worth noting for this clonotype: This may arise from a read error, as a much more abundant clone is one base away. The CDR3 loop is CASSFSNGGPIAGTQYF. CDR3 coding DNA: TGTGCCAGCAGCTTCTCTAATGGGGGGCCAATCGCAGGTACGCAGTATTTT. This chain joins TRBV27 and TRBJ2-3; D may be TRBD1 or TRBD2 (6 bases each). This CDR3 has 17 amino acids. Germline CDR1 is MNHEY and CDR2 is SMNVEV (reference sequence). Deletions cut 6 bases from V and 8 bases from J, with 27 bases between.